This TCR beta chain was recorded in a study of Ad26.COV2.S vaccination and SARS-CoV-2 variants. The CDR3 runs 17 residues. Germline CDR1 SEHNR, CDR2 FQNEAQ (reference sequence). Losses at the gene ends were 5 bases for V and 1 base for J; bases not matched to a gene: 6. Points on this clone: Its antigen is not known.

Documented treatment: 15 to 20 received Ad26.COV2.S at low or high dose, single or two shots; several received placebo; per-sample allocation not given. It was on day 63 after the first vaccine or placebo injection that samples were taken. Profiled with immunoSEQ multiplex PCR; TCRdb holds only in-frame clones, not every one. The table shows about 470,000 clones, with about 90% occurring only once. Study results and caveats: Similar non-spike TCR breadth was seen in vaccine and placebo recipients.

This sample comprised peripheral blood, obtained in a trial of Ad26.COV2.S vaccine versus placebo. This rearrangement joins TRBV7-9 to TRBJ2-2, with 11 nucleotides matching TRBD2. This clonotype originated in a person aged 18 to 59 who received the Ad26.COV2.S COVID-19 vaccine or a placebo. The CDR3 loop reads CASSPPGTSGNTGELFF. DNA of the CDR3: TGTGCCAGCAGCCCACCCGGGACTAGCGGGAACACCGGGGAGCTGTTTTTT. Full variable domain (outside the CDR3, taken from reference TRBV7-9 and TRBJ2-2): DTGVSQNPRHKITKRGQNVTFRCDPISEHNRLYWYRQTLGQGPEFLTYFQNEAQLEKSRLLSDRFSAERPKGSFSTLEIQRTEQGDSAMYLCASSPPGTSGNTGELFFGEGSRLTVL.